One sample yielded the 24 T cell receptor beta chains listed below, sequenced in a study of response to subunit inactivated influenza vaccine. In TCRdb, the RT-PCR reads were re-called with MiXCR into one record per CDR3 protein. The sample includes about half a million distinct CDR3 sequences, approximately 7.7% seen only once; the top ten take over 10%. The material was PBMCs from blood, obtained around 25 months after vaccination. The receptors here all came from a man aged 50-75 years who received an inactivated influenza vaccine.

This clonotype was seen a few times. The CDR3 spells CSARRGSGGRNTQYF. The CDR3 bases are TGCAGTGCGCGCAGAGGATCAGGGGGCCGGAATACGCAGTATTTT. This chain joins TRBV20-1 and TRBJ2-3; TRBD1 aligns across 8 bases. The CDR3 contains 15 residues. Germline assignment: CDR1 DFQATT and CDR2 SNEGSKA (reference sequence). V dropped 6 bases and J dropped 7; count of bases not matched to a gene: 15.

This clonotype was counted ten times or more. The chain links TRBV3-1 to TRBJ2-1; the D call may be TRBD1 or TRBD2 (5 bases each). The germline gives CDR1 LGHDT, CDR2 YNNKEL (reference sequence). The CDR3 spans 15 residues. The V and J ends lost 3 bases and 4 bases respectively, with 13 bases between them. DNA for the CDR3: TGTGCCAGCAGCCAGGGGGTGCCGGGATACAATGAGCAGTTCTTC. Its translation: CASSQGVPGYNEQFF.

At least ten counts were recorded for this clonotype. V gene TRBV15 combines with J gene TRBJ2-3; D unresolved. The CDR3 is made up of 13 amino acids. Germline CDR1 reads LNHNV; CDR2 reads YYDKDF (reference sequence). V was clipped by 9 bases and J by 6 bases, with 16 bases between them. CDR3 protein: CATTRIRADTQYF. In DNA form, the CDR3 reads TGTGCCACTACCCGGATCAGAGCGGATACGCAGTATTTT.

The chain recombines TRBV7-9 with TRBJ2-7; D may match TRBD1 or TRBD2 (5 bases each). The length of the CDR3 is 14 residues. CDR1 SEHNR and CDR2 FQNEAQ come from the germline V gene (reference sequence). With 2 bases removed from V and 2 bases from J, the gap between germline ends came to 10 bases. CDR3 in DNA: TGTGCCAGCAGCTTATCGGTGGGACCCTACGAGCAGTACTTC. Translating it yields CASSLSVGPYEQYF.

The rearrangement links TRBV5-6 to TRBJ2-1; tentatively, D is TRBD2 (6 bases). Germline V gene data show CDR1 as SGHDT and CDR2 as YYEEEE. The CDR3 runs to 14 residues. V was shortened by 1 base and J by 5 bases, with 10 bases between the two germline ends. CDR3 amino acids: CASSLLRGNNEQFF. In DNA form, the CDR3 reads TGTGCCAGCAGCTTGTTGCGGGGCAACAATGAGCAGTTCTTC.

This clonotype was seen more than once but under ten times. The genes are TRBV5-1 and TRBJ1-5, with TRBD1 as a possible D gene (6 bases). Trimming left V 4 bases short and J 7 bases short, with 18 bases between. Germline V gene data show CDR1 as SGHRS and CDR2 as YFSETQ. The CDR3 is made up of 15 amino acids. In DNA form, the CDR3 reads TGCGCCAGCAGCCCCGAGGGGGGCAGGGGACAGCCCCAGCATTTT. Translation gives CASSPEGGRGQPQHF.

J is TRBJ2-5 and V is TRBV2; TRBD2 aligns across 9 bases. The germline V gene encodes CDR1 SNHLY and CDR2 FYNNEI. The CDR3 runs to 15 residues. V shed 6 bases, J shed 5 bases, and the junction held 10 bases outside the gene matches. CDR3 protein: CASSLTSGKVETQYF. CDR3 bases: TGTGCCAGCAGCCTGACTAGCGGAAAGGTGGAGACCCAGTACTTC.

This clonotype has just a few counts. The V gene is TRBV5-6, the J gene TRBJ2-7; 12 bases fit TRBD2. With V trimmed by 1 base and J by 4 bases, 3 bases remained unmatched. The CDR3 totals 15 residues. The V gene's germline CDR1 is SGHDT and CDR2 YYEEEE. Here the CDR3 reads CASSLRLAGEYEQYF. For the CDR3, the DNA is TGTGCCAGCAGCTTGAGACTAGCGGGGGAGTACGAGCAGTACTTC.

This clonotype has a count of ten or more. This rearrangement joins TRBV7-2 to TRBJ2-4; possibly TRBD2 for D (5 bases). V lost 6 bases and J 3 bases, leaving 21 bases between the germline ends. Germline V CDR1 and CDR2: SGHTA, FQGNSA. This CDR3 has 17 amino acids. CDR3 in amino acids: CASSLTGPGKVKNIQYF. The CDR3 DNA follows: TGTGCCAGCAGTCTTACTGGGCCCGGGAAGGTCAAAAACATTCAGTACTTC.

The chain recombines TRBV4-2 with TRBJ2-1; 10 nucleotides line up with TRBD1. The CDR3 sequence is 15 residues long. CDR1 is LGHNA and CDR2 is YNFKEQ in the germline V gene. J was trimmed by 15 bases and V by 0 bases; bases with no gene match: 11. CDR3: CASSQEGDRGPRRFF. The CDR3 nucleotides read TGTGCCAGCAGCCAAGAGGGAGACAGGGGGCCGAGGCGGTTCTTC.

The table lists this clonotype with many counts. This chain joins TRBV10-2 and TRBJ2-1, with TRBD2 matching over 7 bases. With 5 bases clipped from V and 1 base from J, the junction kept 2 bases outside the gene matches. Germline V gene sequence: CDR1 WSHSY, CDR2 SAAADI. The CDR3 length is 14 residues. The CDR3: CASSSGTSYNEQFF. Written as DNA, the CDR3 is TGCGCCAGCAGTAGCGGGACTTCCTACAATGAGCAGTTCTTC.

This clonotype was observed many times. The genes are TRBV6-2 or TRBV6-3 and TRBJ2-7, with D unresolved. CDR1 and CDR2 from the germline V gene are MNHEY and SVGEGT. Trimming removed 4 bases at V and 1 base at J, with 5 bases between. The CDR3 consists of 12 residues. The CDR3 bases are TGTGCCAGCAGTTTTAATTCCTACGAGCAGTACTTC. This gives the protein CASSFNSYEQYF.

This clonotype was recorded a few times. V gene TRBV4-2 combines with J gene TRBJ1-5; TRBD1 matches at 7 bases. The V gene's germline CDR1 is LGHNA and CDR2 YNFKEQ. V shed 1 base and J 5 bases; nucleotides not matched to a gene: 5. This CDR3 has 15 residues. In nucleotides, the CDR3 is TGTGCCAGCAGCCAAGCCGACAGGGTAGATCAGCCCCAGCATTTT. Translation gives CASSQADRVDQPQHF.

The rearrangement uses TRBV12-3 or TRBV12-4 and TRBJ1-5, with D possibly matching TRBD1 (5 bases). The CDR3 has 15 amino acids. V dropped 5 bases and J dropped 7 bases, with 18 bases sitting between them. The CDR3 DNA follows: TGTGCCAGCAGTAACCGGGGGGGGGTGGGACAGCCCCAGCATTTT. Translation gives CASSNRGGVGQPQHF.

The V and J genes are TRBV25-1 and TRBJ2-1; D possibly matches TRBD1 or TRBD2 (7 bases each). CDR3 length: 14 amino acids. Germline V gives CDR1 MGHDK, CDR2 SYGVNS. The V end lost 3 bases, the J end lost 7 bases, and 13 bases lay between the germline ends. CDR3 in DNA: TGTGCCAGCAGTGAGGCAGGGGGAGGGAATGAGCAGTTCTTC. This translates into CASSEAGGGNEQFF.

This clonotype showed up many times. The rearrangement links TRBV4-2 to TRBJ1-2; maybe TRBD1 (6 bases). Per the germline V gene, CDR1 is LGHNA and CDR2 is YNFKEQ. The CDR3 has 15 residues. V was clipped by 0 bases and J by 2 bases, with 10 bases between them. The CDR3 DNA reads as TGTGCCAGCAGCCAAGACGGACAGCTCAACTATGGCTACACCTTC. It encodes CASSQDGQLNYGYTF.

The table lists this clonotype with many counts. Written as DNA, the CDR3 is TGTGCCAGCAGCCCCCAAGGGGGACTAGCCCCCGGGGAGCTGTTTTTT. Translating gives CASSPQGGLAPGELFF. The chain links TRBV7-6 to TRBJ2-2, with TRBD2 matching 9 bases. The CDR3 length is 16 residues. Germline V lookup: CDR1 SGHVS, CDR2 FNYEAQ. V shed 5 bases, J shed 6 bases, and the junction held 10 bases outside the gene matches.

This clonotype was observed a few times. The V call is TRBV20-1, the J call TRBJ1-3; D gene unclear. The CDR3 runs 14 residues. CDR1 is DFQATT and CDR2 is SNEGSKA in the germline V gene (reference sequence). Trimming shortened V by 6 bases and J by 0 bases, and 12 bases separated the two germline ends. The CDR3 DNA sequence: TGCAGTGCCCCAGACGGCTACTCTGGAAACACCATATATTTT. Translating gives CSAPDGYSGNTIYF.

This clonotype was counted between two and nine times. The chain carries TRBV7-9 and TRBJ1-2; D gene unclear. With 1 base removed from V and 6 bases from J, the gap between germline ends came to 6 bases. Germline values: CDR1 SEHNR, CDR2 FQNEAQ (reference sequence). This CDR3 has 12 residues. The CDR3: CASSLVVDGYTF. The CDR3 region has the DNA TGTGCCAGCAGCTTAGTAGTAGATGGCTACACCTTC.

The chain employs TRBV20-1 and TRBJ1-2; 7 nucleotides align to TRBD1. The V gene's germline CDR1 is DFQATT and CDR2 SNEGSKA (reference sequence). The CDR3 has 13 residues. The J segment lost 8 bases and the V segment lost 0 bases, leaving 6 bases of the junction unmatched. CDR3 nucleotide sequence: TGCAGTGCTAGAGATCTTGGACAGGAGGGCTACACCTTC. It encodes CSARDLGQEGYTF.

This clonotype was seen a handful of times. The chain uses TRBV20-1 and TRBJ2-1; 15 bases line up with TRBD2. Trimming removed 4 bases from V and 8 bases from J; junction bases left unmatched: 9. This CDR3 comprises 16 residues. Germline V gene data show CDR1 as DFQATT and CDR2 as SNEGSKA (reference sequence). This CDR3 reads CSAMGLAGGQAYEQFF. The CDR3 coding sequence is TGCAGTGCTATGGGACTAGCGGGGGGACAAGCCTATGAGCAGTTCTTC.

This clonotype was counted only a few times. This chain links TRBV24-1 with TRBJ2-1; 7 nucleotides line up with TRBD2. V trimming: 0 bases; J trimming: 1 base; junction bases outside the gene matches: 5. Germline lookup yields CDR1 KGHDR and CDR2 SFDVKD. CDR3 length equals 17 residues. The CDR3 reads CATSDLAQAGSYNEQFF. Here the CDR3 DNA reads TGTGCCACCAGTGATTTGGCCCAAGCGGGGTCCTACAATGAGCAGTTCTTC.

This clonotype turned up a few times. The J gene is TRBJ2-3, the V gene TRBV10-3, with 8 nucleotides matching TRBD1. V trimming: 4 bases; J trimming: 3 bases; junction bases outside the gene matches: 0. From germline, CDR1 is ENHRY and CDR2 SYGVKD. CDR3 length equals 13 residues. In DNA form, the CDR3 reads TGTGCCATCAGTGGGACAGGGACAGATACGCAGTATTTT. This codes for CAISGTGTDTQYF.

There are a few counts of this clonotype. This rearrangement joins TRBV27 to TRBJ2-7, with 8 bases lining up with TRBD2. The CDR3 is 16 amino acids. Trimming cost V 2 bases and J 2 bases; bases outside gene matches: 8. Germline CDR1 reads MNHEY; CDR2 reads SMNVEV (reference sequence). The DNA for the CDR3 is TGTGCCAGCAGTTTAGATGTGGGGACTAGTCCCTACGAGCAGTACTTC. Translation: CASSLDVGTSPYEQYF.